This T cell receptor beta chain was recovered during a study of T cells expressing NK-cell markers. Across the study: Most of the eight sequenced donors were HCMV-seropositive; one was seronegative.

The CDR3 loop spans 17 amino acids. The germline V gene encodes CDR1 MGHRA and CDR2 YSYEKL. It was by 5'RACE template switching with UMIs that TCR beta cDNA was made. Following a re-call of the 5' RACE reads, TCRdb has one entry per CDR3 protein and lacks DNA. The sample holds approximately 550,000 distinct CDR3 sequences. This receptor was taken from a man between 18 and 29 years old in good health. The sample consisted of blood T cells: a sorted CD56 or NKG2C T cell subset, CD4+ or CD8+ T cells, or bulk PBMC T cells (not recorded which). The chain recombines TRBV4-1 with TRBJ2-3; without DNA, the TCRdb call of TRBD2 cannot be checked. The CDR3 is CASSQVSAGSYTDTQYF.